The 22 T cell receptor beta chains reported below all come from one sample, sequenced in a study of cytomegalovirus exposure and HLA in healthy donors. A multiplex PCR was run with 60 Vbeta primers and 13 Jbeta primers. Generated by immunoSEQ multiplex PCR, the TCRdb table keeps only in-frame clones and is missing some. The table shows 120,000 to 150,000 clones, with around 77% occurring only once. The material sequenced was PBMCs. The receptors come from a man aged 18 to 35 in good health and CMV-seronegative.

This sequence joins TRBV19 and TRBJ1-5, with 7 bases fitting TRBD1. CDR3 size: 13 residues. The ends lost 4 bases at V and 6 bases at J; junction bases unmatched: 3. Looked up from germline, CDR1 is LNHDA and CDR2 is SQIVND (reference sequence). CDR3 protein: CASSKGGGQPQHF. The CDR3 DNA reads as TGTGCCAGTAGTAAAGGGGGCGGTCAGCCCCAGCATTTT.

This clone was seen once. V is TRBV5-1 and J is TRBJ2-2, with 11 bases lining up with TRBD2. CDR1 SGHRS and CDR2 YFSETQ come from the germline V gene. V gave up 2 bases and J gave up 4 bases; unmatched junction bases: 4. The CDR3 is 16 amino acids. The CDR3 bases are TGCGCCAGCAGCTTAACTAGCGGGGGTCCCACCGGGGAGCTGTTTTTT. This encodes CASSLTSGGPTGELFF.

J is TRBJ2-5 and V is TRBV6-4; D might be TRBD1 (6 bases). The V gene lost 6 bases and the J gene lost 2 bases, with 13 bases spanning the gap. The CDR3 length is 14 residues. Germline assignment: CDR1 MRHNA and CDR2 SNTAGT. CDR3 nucleotide sequence: TGTGCCAGCAGCCCCACGGGACAACAAGAGACCCAGTACTTC. Encoded protein: CASSPTGQQETQYF.

About this clone: Compared with germline, one end of the junction differs, possibly owing to a read error. This chain uses TRBV7-9 with TRBJ1-1; 9 nucleotides align to TRBD1. CDR1 SEHNR and CDR2 FQNEAQ come from the germline V gene (reference sequence). The length of the CDR3 is 14 residues. The CDR3 region has the DNA TGTTCCAGCAGCTCCCGACAGGGGGGTAATGAAGCTTTCTTT. Translating gives CSSSSRQGGNEAFF.

The chain uses TRBV7-9 and TRBJ2-3, with D possibly matching TRBD2 (5 bases). The germline gives CDR1 SEHNR, CDR2 FQNEAQ (reference sequence). CDR3 length: 15 amino acids. Trimming left V 5 bases short and J 2 bases short, with 14 bases between. The DNA for the CDR3 is TGTGCCAGCAGCCCCGGTGGCGGGCCCACAGATACGCAGTATTTT. As protein: CASSPGGGPTDTQYF.

V gene TRBV13 combines with J gene TRBJ2-5; 9 bases are shared with TRBD1. The tail of the sequence fits TRBJ2-7 better, so the J call may be wrong. Germline lookup yields CDR1 PRHDT and CDR2 FYEKMQ (reference sequence). The length of the CDR3 is 15 residues. CDR3 amino acids: CASSSGQGNGYEQYF. CDR3 DNA sequence: TGTGCCAGCAGCTCGGGACAGGGAAATGGCTACGAGCAGTACTTC.

The chain links TRBV5-1 to TRBJ2-5; 7 nucleotides align to TRBD1. CDR3 length: 14 residues. Germline loops: CDR1 SGHRS, CDR2 YFSETQ. The trim removed 6 bases at V and 3 bases at J, leaving 8 bases unmatched. CDR3 sequence (DNA): TGCGCCAGCATAAACCCCGGGACAGAAGAGACCCAGTACTTC. Its protein is CASINPGTEETQYF.

The chain couples TRBV5-4 to TRBJ2-7, with 10 bases that match TRBD1. This CDR3 region has 16 residues. The junction had 9 bases not matched to a gene; V was cut back by 4 bases and J by 2 bases. Germline CDR1 reads SGHNT; CDR2 reads YYREEE (reference sequence). In DNA form, the CDR3 reads TGTGCCAGCAGCCTGTCCGGGACAGGGGTAACCTACGAGCAGTACTTC. It codes for CASSLSGTGVTYEQYF.

V and J are TRBV29-1 and TRBJ2-7, with TRBD2 as a possible D gene (7 bases). The CDR3 sequence is 11 residues long. Trimming removed 3 bases at V and 7 bases at J, with 10 bases between. The V gene's germline CDR1 is SQVTM and CDR2 ANQGSEA. Written as DNA, the CDR3 is TGCAGCGTTGAGAGGGGGGGGGAGCAGTACTTC. Its protein product is CSVERGGEQYF.

The chain uses TRBV6-5 and TRBJ1-6; TRBD1 is a possible D gene (5 bases). The germline gives CDR1 MNHEY, CDR2 SVGAGI. This CDR3 comprises 15 residues. The V end lost 5 bases, the J end lost 7 bases, and 15 bases lay between the germline ends. The CDR3 is CASSPVRGGNSPLHF. The CDR3 bases are TGTGCCAGCAGTCCCGTGAGGGGAGGAAATTCACCCCTCCACTTT.

This chain joins TRBV7-9 and TRBJ1-2, with D perhaps TRBD1 (5 bases). V gave up 4 bases and J gave up 7 bases, with 13 bases separating them. Germline V gene lookup returns CDR1 SEHNR and CDR2 FQNEAQ (reference sequence). This CDR3 contains 13 residues. The chain's CDR3 is CASSSSKDTGYTF. The CDR3 DNA reads as TGTGCCAGCAGCTCCTCCAAGGACACTGGCTACACCTTC.

V gene TRBV9 combines with J gene TRBJ2-3; tentatively, D is TRBD1 (6 bases). CDR3 size: 13 residues. V was shortened by 3 bases and J by 5 bases, with 10 bases between the two germline ends. Looked up from germline, CDR1 is SGDLS and CDR2 is YYNGEE. CDR3 amino acids: CASSATGIDTQYF. The CDR3 bases are TGTGCCAGCAGCGCAACAGGGATAGATACGCAGTATTTT.

The chain is built from TRBV9 and TRBJ1-1; D perhaps matches TRBD1 (5 bases). V was shortened by 0 bases and J by 8 bases, with 20 bases between the two germline ends. The CDR3 spans 16 residues. Germline CDR1 is SGDLS and CDR2 is YYNGEE. CDR3 in DNA: TGTGCCAGCAGCGTAGATGGTCGGCAGGGTTGGTCGGAAGCTTTCTTT. The encoded protein is CASSVDGRQGWSEAFF.

On this clone itself: An end of the junction differs from the germline gene, which may be a read error. V usage is TRBV7-2 and J usage is TRBJ2-7, with a weak D call TRBD2 (5 bases). The germline gives CDR1 SGHTA, CDR2 FQGNSA. The CDR3 is 15 amino acids. This CDR3 reads CVSSLVRTSRYEQYF. The CDR3 nucleotides read TGTGTCAGCAGCTTAGTACGGACTTCCCGCTACGAGCAGTACTTC. Based on the CDR3 plus reference TRBV7-2 and TRBJ2-7, the full variable domain is GAGVSQSPSNKVTEKGKDVELRCDPISGHTALYWYRQSLGQGLEFLIYFQGNSAPDKSGLPSDRFSAERTGGSVSTLTIQRTQQEDSAVYLCVSSLVRTSRYEQYFGPGTRLTVT.

V gene TRBV7-9 combines with J gene TRBJ2-2, with 12 bases lining up with TRBD1. CDR1 and CDR2 (germline): SEHNR, FQNEAQ (reference sequence). V dropped 6 bases and J dropped 7; count of bases not matched to a gene: 6. The CDR3 loop spans 15 amino acids. CDR3 nucleotides: TGTGCCAGCAGAAAACGGGACAGGGGGCGCGGGGAGCTGTTTTTT. Residues: CASRKRDRGRGELFF.

The CDR3 is CASSDRRGGQETQYF. The CDR3 DNA follows: TGTGCCAGCAGCGACCGGCGCGGGGGCCAAGAGACCCAGTACTTC. This chain links TRBV7-2 with TRBJ2-5, with 7 positions matching TRBD2. V shed 5 bases, J shed 1 base, and the junction held 7 bases outside the gene matches. Germline CDR1 SGHTA, CDR2 FQGNSA. CDR3 length equals 15 residues.

This clone has more than one count but fewer than ten. CDR3 region: CASSTTGGNTEAFF. Written as DNA, the CDR3 is TGTGCCAGCAGTACCACAGGGGGCAACACTGAAGCTTTCTTT. The V gene is TRBV6-6, the J gene TRBJ1-1; 9 nucleotides match TRBD1. There are 14 residues in the CDR3. Germline-derived CDR1 and CDR2 are MNHNY and SVGAGI (reference sequence). Trimming cost V 5 bases and J 2 bases; bases outside gene matches: 3.

The chain joins TRBV7-2 to TRBJ2-7, with D tentatively TRBD1 (5 bases). CDR1 is SGHTA, CDR2 FQGNSA, per germline. The CDR3 consists of 14 residues. V was shortened by 2 bases and J by 3 bases, with 11 bases between the two germline ends. CDR3 protein: CASSLRGFGYEQYF. CDR3 bases: TGTGCCAGCAGCTTAAGGGGATTTGGCTACGAGCAGTACTTC. Combining the CDR3 with reference TRBV7-2 and TRBJ2-7 gives the whole variable domain GAGVSQSPSNKVTEKGKDVELRCDPISGHTALYWYRQSLGQGLEFLIYFQGNSAPDKSGLPSDRFSAERTGGSVSTLTIQRTQQEDSAVYLCASSLRGFGYEQYFGPGTRLTVT.

Only a few counts were recorded for this clone. J is TRBJ1-2 and V is TRBV20-1; D uncertain. Trimming left V 0 bases short and J 7 bases short, with 6 bases between. This CDR3 spans 11 amino acids. CDR1 is DFQATT and CDR2 is SNEGSKA in the germline V gene (reference sequence). CDR3 in amino acids: CSARDWSGYTF. In DNA form, the CDR3 reads TGCAGTGCTAGAGATTGGAGTGGCTACACCTTC.

The rearrangement uses TRBV2 and TRBJ1-1; no firm D call. Per germline, CDR1 SNHLY and CDR2 FYNNEI. The CDR3 runs 13 residues. V shed 7 bases and J shed 2 bases, with 11 bases lying between them. CDR3 DNA sequence: TGTGCCAGCACCTTGGACTCTAACACTGAAGCTTTCTTT. Protein product: CASTLDSNTEAFF. The full variable domain, with the rest looked up from reference TRBV2 and TRBJ1-1, is EPEVTQTPSHQVTQMGQEVILRCVPISNHLYFYWYRQILGQKVEFLVSFYNNEISEKSEIFDDQFSVERPDGSNFTLKIRSTKLEDSAMYFCASTLDSNTEAFFGQGTRLTVV.

This clone was seen only a few times. At one of its ends the junction is not consistent with the germline gene, which may arise from a read error. The chain couples TRBV27 to TRBJ2-7, with TRBD2 identical over 8 bases. The CDR3 is made up of 14 amino acids. The germline gives CDR1 MNHEY, CDR2 SMNVEV (reference sequence). In nucleotides, the CDR3 is TGTGCCAGCAGTGTATCGGCGGGGGGCTACGAGCAGTACTTC. This gives the protein CASSVSAGGYEQYF.

This CDR3 reads CASSAPPDRGPFNTEAFF. The CDR3 DNA reads as TGTGCCAGCAGTGCGCCCCCGGACAGGGGGCCTTTCAACACTGAAGCTTTCTTT. The rearrangement links TRBV6-1 to TRBJ1-1; 11 bases line up with TRBD1. Germline V gene sequence: CDR1 MNHNS, CDR2 SASEGT. CDR3 length equals 18 residues. V gave up 4 bases and J gave up 2 bases; unmatched junction bases: 12.